In this sample, the clone carrying this T cell receptor beta chain turned up a few times. Its target is unknown. This sample was included in a study of T cell repertoires in cytomegalovirus infection. Whole-study context: Used in the study were CMV epitopes, some recently identified and HLA-C-restricted, others well-studied and HLA-B-restricted. TCR beta signatures that were public indicated CMV infection and matching HLA type. Study observations and caveats: There were carriers of CMV plus the relevant HLA, and cumulative public TCR beta family frequency identified them. CMV-specific TCR beta clonotypes restricted by HLA-C were the ones dominating the ex vivo response.

Trimming took off 0 bases at V and 9 bases at J, with 9 bases between the two ends. Germline CDR1 is SGHRS and CDR2 is YFSETQ. The CDR3 is made up of 12 amino acids. TCRdb passed the reads through MiXCR, listing each CDR3 protein once. Of roughly 69,000 distinct CDR3 sequences in the sample, 25% to 30% are singletons; the top ten hold roughly three fifths. The rearrangement uses TRBV5-1 and TRBJ1-1; D call uncertain. This TCR came from a human donor in good health (CMV status not recorded). Some clones in this sample may be carry-over from other donors' samples. The sequencing here drew on CD8+ T cells from cultured PBMCs, taken from culture after CMV antigen stimulation. CDR3 protein: CASSLAGMQAFF. CDR3 DNA: TGCGCCAGCAGCTTGGCGGGGATGCAAGCTTTCTTT.